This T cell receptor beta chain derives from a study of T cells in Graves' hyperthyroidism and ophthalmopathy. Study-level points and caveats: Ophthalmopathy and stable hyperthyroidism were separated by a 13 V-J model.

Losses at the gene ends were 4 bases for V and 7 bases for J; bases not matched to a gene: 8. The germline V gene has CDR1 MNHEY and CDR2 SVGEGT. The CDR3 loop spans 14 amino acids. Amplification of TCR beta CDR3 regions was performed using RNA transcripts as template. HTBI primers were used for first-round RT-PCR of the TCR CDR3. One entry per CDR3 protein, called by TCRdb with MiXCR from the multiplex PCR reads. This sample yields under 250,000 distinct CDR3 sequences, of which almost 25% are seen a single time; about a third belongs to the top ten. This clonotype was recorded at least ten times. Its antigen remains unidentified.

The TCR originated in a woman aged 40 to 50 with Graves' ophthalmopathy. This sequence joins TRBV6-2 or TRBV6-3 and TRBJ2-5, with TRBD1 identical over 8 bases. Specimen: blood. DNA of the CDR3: TGTGCCAGCAGTTCCTGGACAGGGTCGGGGACCCAGTACTTC. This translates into CASSSWTGSGTQYF.